The 22 T cell receptor beta chains reported below all come from one sample, sequenced in a study of T cells after yellow fever vaccination. TCRdb redid the calling of the 5' RACE reads with MiXCR, one entry per CDR3 protein. The sample lists about 240,000 distinct CDR3 sequences; 6.9% were seen once. The sample was CD4+ T cells sorted from PBMCs, taken 15 days after the yellow fever booster vaccination. The receptors were gathered from a man aged 25 to 40 who received the YFV17D yellow fever vaccine.

Only a few counts were recorded for this clonotype. V gene TRBV20-1 combines with J gene TRBJ2-5; D is possibly TRBD2 (5 bases). Germline V gene data show CDR1 as DFQATT and CDR2 as SNEGSKA (reference sequence). CDR3 length equals 13 residues. The V and J ends lost 3 bases and 4 bases respectively, with 12 bases between them. DNA of the CDR3: TGCAGTGCTAGCCCCTCGGGAAGAGAGACCCAGTACTTC. It specifies CSASPSGRETQYF.

The V call is TRBV20-1, the J call TRBJ2-7; maybe TRBD2 (5 bases). CDR3 length: 13 amino acids. V was shortened by 6 bases and J by 3 bases, with 15 bases between the two germline ends. The germline V gene has CDR1 DFQATT and CDR2 SNEGSKA (reference sequence). This CDR3 reads CSALRFRGYEQYF. The DNA for the CDR3 is TGCAGTGCCCTCCGGTTCCGGGGCTACGAGCAGTACTTC.

V and J are TRBV10-3 and TRBJ1-1; perhaps TRBD1 as D (5 bases). The ends were cut back, 6 bases at V and 11 bases at J, with 16 bases in the middle. The CDR3 has 12 amino acids. Germline loops: CDR1 ENHRY, CDR2 SYGVKD. CDR3 sequence reads: CAIRPSGVSAFF. The CDR3 nucleotides are TGTGCCATCAGGCCCTCGGGGGTTAGCGCTTTCTTT.

This clonotype has at least ten counts. The genes are TRBV6-5 and TRBJ2-2; 7 bases align to TRBD2. Germline loops: CDR1 MNHEY, CDR2 SVGAGI. CDR3 length: 15 residues. J lost 5 bases, V lost 2 bases, and 5 bases had no gene match. CDR3 DNA sequence: TGTGCCAGCAGTTACGTCGGCGGGAGAACCGGGGAGCTGTTTTTT. It is translated as CASSYVGGRTGELFF.

The sample holds a few counts of this clonotype. The chain is built from TRBV18 and TRBJ1-1; no firm D call. The germline CDR1 and CDR2 sequences are KGHSH and LQKENI. V lost 1 base, J lost 0 bases, and 3 bases lay in between. The CDR3 loop spans 13 amino acids. The CDR3 reads CASSPRVNTEAFF. DNA for the CDR3: TGTGCCAGCTCACCACGGGTGAACACTGAAGCTTTCTTT.

This clonotype was counted a few times. The chain recombines TRBV5-1 with TRBJ2-1, with D tentatively TRBD1 or TRBD2 (5 bases each). Trimming left V 0 bases short and J 4 bases short, with 17 bases between. CDR1 is SGHRS and CDR2 is YFSETQ in the germline V gene. The CDR3 is made up of 17 amino acids. CDR3 sequence (DNA): TGCGCCAGCAGCTTGGGGGTGGGACGCCTTATATACAATGAGCAGTTCTTC. This translates into CASSLGVGRLIYNEQFF.

The table lists this clonotype with many counts. The chain uses TRBV11-2 and TRBJ2-7; D may be TRBD1 (6 bases). In germline, CDR1 is SGHAT, CDR2 FQNNGV. V was cut by 6 bases and J by 0 bases, with 18 bases left in between. CDR3 length equals 16 residues. The CDR3 nucleotides read TGTGCCAGCAGGGCAGGTCTAGGACAGCCCTCCTACGAGCAGTACTTC. It specifies CASRAGLGQPSYEQYF.

This clonotype was picked up a small number of times. The V gene is TRBV29-1, the J gene TRBJ2-1; TRBD2 aligns across 10 bases. CDR1 and CDR2 from the germline V gene are SQVTM and ANQGSEA. V lost 4 bases and J lost 5; bases outside the gene matches: 17. The CDR3 covers 18 residues. CDR3 DNA sequence: TGCAGCGTTGGGCGACTAGCGGGTGAAGTTTTGGGGCACAATGAGCAGTTCTTC. The encoded protein is CSVGRLAGEVLGHNEQFF.

This clonotype has a handful of counts. V usage is TRBV20-1 and J usage is TRBJ1-5, with D tentatively TRBD1 (5 bases). V dropped 4 bases and J dropped 3 bases, with 13 bases sitting between them. This CDR3 region has 14 residues. In germline, CDR1 is DFQATT, CDR2 SNEGSKA (reference sequence). The CDR3 reads CSAIGGTSNQPQHF. DNA of the CDR3: TGCAGTGCTATAGGCGGGACTTCCAATCAGCCCCAGCATTTT.

This chain connects TRBV5-1 to TRBJ1-1; 8 positions agree with TRBD1. The length of the CDR3 is 15 residues. The ends lost 3 bases at V and 1 base at J; junction bases unmatched: 5. Germline V gene sequence: CDR1 SGHRS, CDR2 YFSETQ. The CDR3 nucleotides read TGCGCCAGCAGCTCTCAGGGGGCGGGGAACACTGAAGCTTTCTTT. This translates into CASSSQGAGNTEAFF.

This clonotype was seen more than once but under ten times. The chain links TRBV12-3 or TRBV12-4 to TRBJ1-1, with D possibly matching TRBD1 (5 bases). Trimming removed 6 bases at V and 4 bases at J, with 15 bases between. This CDR3 contains 14 residues. The CDR3 bases are TGTGCCAGCAGAGGGGTATTCCCGGGCACTGAAGCTTTCTTT. It is translated as CASRGVFPGTEAFF.

In its sample, this clonotype was seen many times. The chain combines TRBV7-2 with TRBJ2-3, with a weak D call TRBD2 (6 bases). Trimming shortened V by 1 base and J by 1 base, and 12 bases separated the two germline ends. The V gene's germline CDR1 is SGHTA and CDR2 FQGNSA. CDR3 length: 16 amino acids. CDR3 loop: CASSLVGGGGTDTQYF. In DNA, the CDR3 is TGTGCCAGCAGCTTAGTGGGCGGAGGGGGCACAGATACGCAGTATTTT.

The V call is TRBV6-5, the J call TRBJ1-4; 10 bases are shared with TRBD1. CDR3 length: 15 residues. Germline-derived CDR1 and CDR2 are MNHEY and SVGAGI. V was pared by 6 bases and J by 7 bases, with 8 bases of the junction left unmatched. The CDR3 loop is CASRGQGYSGEKLFF. CDR3 nucleotides: TGTGCCAGCAGGGGACAGGGGTACTCGGGTGAAAAACTGTTTTTT.

CDR3 region: CASSKRAAYEQYF. Written as DNA, the CDR3 is TGTGCCAGCAGCAAACGGGCCGCCTACGAGCAGTACTTC. The V call is TRBV11-2, the J call TRBJ2-7, with D uncertain. The CDR3 is made up of 13 amino acids. In germline, CDR1 is SGHAT, CDR2 FQNNGV. V lost 5 bases and J 2 bases, leaving 10 bases between the germline ends.

This clonotype was detected ten times or more. The chain carries TRBV20-1 and TRBJ2-3; D unresolved. This CDR3 spans 12 amino acids. Germline lookup yields CDR1 DFQATT and CDR2 SNEGSKA (reference sequence). Trimming removed 3 bases from V and 6 bases from J, with 10 bases in between. The CDR3: CSASVESDTQYF. Written as DNA, the CDR3 is TGCAGTGCTAGTGTCGAGTCCGATACGCAGTATTTT.

The CDR3 sequence: CASSLSGSSEQYF. The CDR3 bases are TGTGCCAGCAGCTTAAGCGGGAGCAGCGAGCAGTACTTC. This chain uses TRBV7-2 with TRBJ2-7; 8 positions agree with TRBD2. Germline lookup yields CDR1 SGHTA and CDR2 FQGNSA. Trimming cost V 2 bases and J 6 bases; bases outside gene matches: 3. CDR3 length: 13 residues.

This clonotype was observed at least ten times. This chain links TRBV20-1 with TRBJ2-7, with a weak D call TRBD2 (5 bases). Germline V CDR1 and CDR2: DFQATT, SNEGSKA (reference sequence). V was pared by 1 base and J by 3 bases, with 10 bases between. There are 13 residues in the CDR3. CDR3 in DNA: TGCAGTGCTAGAGTTCCAGCGGTCTACGAGCAGTACTTC. This encodes CSARVPAVYEQYF.

This clonotype was detected ten times or more. J is TRBJ2-5 and V is TRBV12-3 or TRBV12-4; TRBD1 matches 7 bases. Unmatched junction bases numbered 7, after V lost 5 bases and J lost 4 bases. The CDR3 length is 14 residues. Here the CDR3 reads CASSPGAGGETQYF. The CDR3 coding sequence is TGTGCCAGCAGTCCTGGGGCAGGGGGAGAGACCCAGTACTTC.

CDR3 coding DNA: TGTGCCAGCGGCGGCGCCTCGGGAGAGACCCAGTACTTC. It is translated as CASGGASGETQYF. The chain couples TRBV6-6 to TRBJ2-5, with D unresolved. V was pared by 8 bases and J by 4 bases, with 14 bases between. The CDR3 totals 13 residues. The V gene's germline CDR1 is MNHNY and CDR2 SVGAGI (reference sequence).

The chain employs TRBV7-2 and TRBJ2-7; maybe TRBD2 (5 bases). The CDR3 sequence is 15 residues long. V was cut by 3 bases and J by 3 bases, with 15 bases left in between. Germline V gene data show CDR1 as SGHTA and CDR2 as FQGNSA. CDR3 coding DNA: TGTGCCAGCAGCTTGACTCAGAGACTAAACTACGAGCAGTACTTC. Protein sequence: CASSLTQRLNYEQYF.

The rearrangement joins TRBV20-1 to TRBJ2-7; TRBD2 agrees at 11 bases. The V gene end was trimmed by 3 bases and the J gene end by 7 bases; junction bases not matched to a gene: 11. The V gene's germline CDR1 is DFQATT and CDR2 SNEGSKA (reference sequence). The CDR3 consists of 15 residues. The CDR3 loop reads CSASHSGRAVREQYF. In DNA, the CDR3 is TGCAGTGCTAGTCATAGCGGGAGGGCCGTGCGAGAGCAGTACTTC.

In regard to this clonotype: The CDR3 end shows no conserved phenylalanine or tryptophan, and so a read error is likely. The rearrangement links TRBV2 to TRBJ2-7, with 8 nucleotides matching TRBD2. V was clipped by 5 bases and J by 4 bases; unmatched bases: 7. Per germline, CDR1 SNHLY and CDR2 FYNNEI. This CDR3 comprises 14 residues. CDR3 in DNA: TGTGCCAGCAGTCGGGGGGGATTTGGGTACGAGCAGTACTGC. Protein: CASSRGGFGYEQYC.